These 10 T cell receptor beta chains share one sample of origin, sequenced in a study of T cells after yellow fever vaccination. One entry per CDR3 protein results from TCRdb running MiXCR on the 5' RACE reads. Among about 510,000 distinct CDR3 sequences listed, 21% were seen once. The sequencing used PBMCs, collected 21 days after the first yellow fever vaccination. The receptors here all came from a man aged 18 to 30 who received the YFV17D yellow fever vaccine.

The genes are TRBV28 and TRBJ2-4; D is unclear. V lost 5 bases, J lost 10 bases, and 12 bases lay in between. The germline gives CDR1 MDHEN, CDR2 SYDVKM. The CDR3 covers 12 residues. The CDR3 region has the DNA TGTGCCAGCAGTCTCTCGGCCCTTATTCAGTACTTC. Protein sequence: CASSLSALIQYF.

The chain employs TRBV7-3 and TRBJ2-2; D is unclear. V was trimmed by 1 base and J by 0 bases, leaving 9 bases between them. The CDR3 is 16 residues long. From germline, CDR1 is SGHTA and CDR2 FQGTGA. Here the CDR3 reads CASSLKALANTGELFF. The CDR3 region has the DNA TGTGCCAGCAGCTTAAAGGCCCTGGCGAACACCGGGGAGCTGTTTTTT.

This clonotype has ten or more counts. As DNA, the CDR3 is TGTGCCTGGAGTGTGGAAGCTAACTATGGCTACACCTTC. Translating it yields CAWSVEANYGYTF. The genes are TRBV30 and TRBJ1-2; no clear D gene. Germline CDR1 is GTSNPN and CDR2 is SVGIG (reference sequence). The germline V and J ends were trimmed by 0 bases and 0 bases, with 5 bases remaining between them. CDR3 size: 13 residues. Together with reference TRBV30 and TRBJ1-2, the CDR3 gives the full variable domain: SQTIHQWPATLVQPVGSPLSLECTVEGTSNPNLYWYRQAAGRGLQLLFYSVGIGQISSEVPQNLSASRPQDRQFILSSKKLLLSDSGFYLCAWSVEANYGYTFGSGTRLTVV.

This clonotype appeared a few times. The V and J genes are TRBV7-3 and TRBJ1-2, with D perhaps TRBD1 (5 bases). The CDR3 is 15 residues long. Trimming left V 5 bases short and J 7 bases short, with 20 bases between. Germline CDR1 and CDR2: SGHTA and FQGTGA. CDR3 loop: CASSPSGHLKTGYTF. CDR3 nucleotide sequence: TGTGCCAGCAGCCCGAGCGGACACTTAAAAACTGGCTACACCTTC.

The chain joins TRBV12-3 or TRBV12-4 to TRBJ2-4, with a tentative D call TRBD2 (6 bases). The V and J ends lost 3 bases and 0 bases respectively, with 9 bases between them. This CDR3 region has 15 residues. The CDR3 is CASSFIGGAKNIQYF. Here the CDR3 DNA reads TGTGCCAGCAGTTTCATCGGGGGAGCCAAAAACATTCAGTACTTC.

The rearrangement uses TRBV4-2 and TRBJ1-2; TRBD1 aligns across 7 bases. CDR3 size: 16 residues. CDR1 LGHNA and CDR2 YNFKEQ come from the germline V gene. Unmatched junction bases numbered 10, after V lost 3 bases and J lost 3 bases. Written as DNA, the CDR3 is TGTGCCAGCAGCCATCAGGGGGGAAATTATGACTATGGCTACACCTTC. This encodes CASSHQGGNYDYGYTF.

This clonotype was observed a handful of times. This chain connects TRBV5-4 to TRBJ2-7; D is tentatively TRBD1 or TRBD2 (6 bases each). Trimming pared 2 bases from V and 7 bases from J, leaving 13 bases between. The CDR3 has 13 residues. The germline CDR1 and CDR2 sequences are SGHNT and YYREEE (reference sequence). CDR3 region: CASSFGGSGEQYV. DNA for the CDR3: TGTGCCAGCAGCTTCGGGGGCTCGGGAGAGCAGTACGTC.

This clonotype appeared a few times. This chain connects TRBV7-8 to TRBJ2-5; D tentatively fits TRBD1 or TRBD2 (5 bases each). Between the trimmed V and J ends, which lost 2 bases and 5 bases, there was a span of 9 bases. The CDR3 is 13 amino acids. Germline-derived CDR1 and CDR2 are SGHVS and FQNEAQ. As DNA, the CDR3 is TGTGCCAGCAGCTTATGGGGGAAGGAGACCCAGTACTTC. Translated: CASSLWGKETQYF. The entire variable domain, with the rest obtained from reference TRBV7-8 and TRBJ2-5, is as follows: GAGVSQSPRYKVAKRGQDVALRCDPISGHVSLFWYQQALGQGPEFLTYFQNEAQLDKSGLPSDRFFAERPEGSVSTLKIQRTQQEDSAVYLCASSLWGKETQYFGPGTRLLVL.

V usage is TRBV3-1 and J usage is TRBJ2-7; unclear D gene. The CDR3 contains 15 residues. The germline V and J ends were trimmed by 4 bases and 0 bases, with 13 bases remaining between them. The germline gives CDR1 LGHDT, CDR2 YNNKEL (reference sequence). The CDR3 region is CASSRKKRNSYEQYF. DNA for the CDR3: TGTGCCAGCAGCCGAAAGAAACGGAACTCCTACGAGCAGTACTTC.

This chain uses TRBV4-1 with TRBJ2-2; D remains unclear. Germline V gene lookup returns CDR1 MGHRA and CDR2 YSYEKL. The CDR3 totals 12 residues. V lost 5 bases and J 7 bases, leaving 8 bases between the germline ends. CDR3 nucleotides: TGCGCCAGCAGCGCCCATCTCGGGGAGCTGTTTTTT. It yields the protein CASSAHLGELFF.